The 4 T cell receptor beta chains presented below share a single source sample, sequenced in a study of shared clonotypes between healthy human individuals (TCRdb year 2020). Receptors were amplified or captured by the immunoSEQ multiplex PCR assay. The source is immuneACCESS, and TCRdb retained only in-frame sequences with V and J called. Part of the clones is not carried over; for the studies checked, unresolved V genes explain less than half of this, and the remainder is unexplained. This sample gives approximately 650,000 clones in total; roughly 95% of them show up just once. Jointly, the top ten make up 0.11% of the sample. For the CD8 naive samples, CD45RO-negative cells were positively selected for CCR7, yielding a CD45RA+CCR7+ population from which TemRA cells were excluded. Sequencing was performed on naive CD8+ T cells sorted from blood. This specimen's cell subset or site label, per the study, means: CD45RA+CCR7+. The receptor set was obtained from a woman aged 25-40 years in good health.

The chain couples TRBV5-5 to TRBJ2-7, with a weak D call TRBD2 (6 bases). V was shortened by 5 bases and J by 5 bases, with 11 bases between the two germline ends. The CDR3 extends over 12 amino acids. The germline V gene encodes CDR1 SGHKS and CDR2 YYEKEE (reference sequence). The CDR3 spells CASRRPGDEQYF. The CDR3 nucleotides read TGTGCCAGCAGGAGGCCGGGGGACGAGCAGTACTTC.

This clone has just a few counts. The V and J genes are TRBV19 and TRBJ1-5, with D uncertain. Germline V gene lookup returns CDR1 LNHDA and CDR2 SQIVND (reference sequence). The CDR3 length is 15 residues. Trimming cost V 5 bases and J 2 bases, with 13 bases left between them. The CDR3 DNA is TGTGCCAGTAGTGGGTTGGAGGACGGCAATCAGCCCCAGCATTTT. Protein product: CASSGLEDGNQPQHF.

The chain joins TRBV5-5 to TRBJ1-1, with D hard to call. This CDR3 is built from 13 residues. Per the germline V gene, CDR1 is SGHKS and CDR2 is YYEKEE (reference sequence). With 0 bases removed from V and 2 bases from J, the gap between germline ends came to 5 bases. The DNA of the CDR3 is TGTGCCAGCAGCTTGGAGGTTAACACTGAAGCTTTCTTT. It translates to CASSLEVNTEAFF.

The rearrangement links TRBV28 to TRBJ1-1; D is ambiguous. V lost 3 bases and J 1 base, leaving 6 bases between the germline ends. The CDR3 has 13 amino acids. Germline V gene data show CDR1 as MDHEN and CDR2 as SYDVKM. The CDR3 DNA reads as TGTGCCAGCAGTTTTAACCGGAACACTGAAGCTTTCTTT. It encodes CASSFNRNTEAFF.